This paragraph reports one T cell receptor beta chain. The data were taken from a study of PD-L1 blockade in urothelial cancer. Clones were read by immunoSEQ multiplex PCR, and TCRdb kept only the in-frame ones, dropping some. The sample records fewer than 65,000 clones, around 80% being singletons. Time point noted: pretreatment peripheral blood. Germline-derived CDR1 and CDR2 are SQVTM and ANQGSEA. The CDR3 is 10 amino acids. Sequencing used PBMCs, obtained around atezolizumab (anti-PD-L1) treatment. This chain links TRBV29-1 with TRBJ2-5; no clear D. The TCR was taken from a man aged 65 to 85 with urothelial cancer. This CDR3 reads CSLYQETQYF. The CDR3 DNA is TGCAGTCTTTACCAAGAGACCCAGTACTTC. Drawing the rest from reference TRBV29-1 and TRBJ2-5, the complete variable domain is SAVISQKPSRDICQRGTSLTIQCQVDSQVTMMFWYRQQPGQSLTLIATANQGSEATYESGFVIDKFPISRPNLTFSTLTVSNMSPEDSSIYLCSLYQETQYFGPGTRLLVL.